This TCR beta chain is drawn from a study of blood T cells in healthy people across ages (dated by TCRdb to about 2015). About the investigation overall: In model experiments, template switching captured roughly one uniquely barcoded TCR beta cDNA molecule for every two T cells. The study analyzed two additional independent replicas of 1 million unique cDNA reads from the same blood draw for two donors, one aged 18 to 30 and one aged 80 or older. Donors of different ages were randomly distributed across sequencing lanes to avoid experimental bias. Donors were grouped into four age groups: young (average approximately 15 years), middle-aged (roughly 37), aged (approximately 58) and long-lived (less than 85). To track age-related changes in TCR beta repertoire diversity, the study relied on deep sequencing normalized with unique cDNA molecular identifiers.

Library preparation used 5' RACE. The second PCR ran for about 6 to 12 cycles and used a J-beta primer mix along with a sample-barcoded 5' primer. A unique molecular identifier was introduced onto each TCR beta cDNA molecule by a template-switch 5' adaptor carrying 12 random nucleotides. Each sample yielded at least 2.5 million CDR3-containing paired-end reads. The Mint cDNA synthesis kit, primed by a TRBC-specific oligonucleotide, was used to synthesize first-strand cDNA from all RNA. All cDNA was treated with uracil-DNA glycosylase and then went through a first 18-cycle PCR with the universal primers M1SS and BC2_uni_R. For the original study's pipeline: Normalization of each sample was performed by random selection of 1 million high-quality reads, each carrying a distinct molecular identifier. Reads sharing molecular identifiers were discarded rather than binned into consensus sequences. MiTCR, run with a Q25 quality threshold and the strictest error-elimination algorithm, handled CDR3 identification, clonotype clustering and error correction. Lower-bound total TCR beta diversity was estimated with a nonparametric unseen species model using Euler transformation. The raw public data were reprocessed by TCRdb itself: fastp quality trimming at Q25, MiXCR clonotype calling, in-frame beta chains only. Every distinct CDR3 protein forms one entry, paired with its most common genes and DNA. These V and J calls are TCRdb output, not the study's own analysis. Present in this sample are around 2 million distinct CDR3 sequences, 39% of which were seen just once. The ten largest clones capture 20% to 25% of the sample.

A word on this clonotype: No antigen is known for it. Per-base quality was not reported, and no clone a single base away is much larger than it.

The donors were around 39 Caucasian individuals from Russia, aged 6 to 90 years, who were systemically healthy. Each donor gave ten milliliters of peripheral blood, collected into EDTA-treated Vacutainer tubes. PBMCs were isolated by Ficoll-Paque density-gradient centrifugation, with at least 7 million obtained per sample. Total RNA, at least 6 micrograms per sample, was extracted from PBMCs with Trizol reagent. Naive CD45RAhigh/CD27high T cell percentages were measured by flow cytometry on a PBMC aliquot from every donor. What the research found in general, with its limitations: The percentage of naive T cells measured by flow cytometry correlated strongly with observed TCR beta diversity. Estimates of total diversity based on one million sequenced T cells were regarded as lower bounds and as underestimates. Observed TCR beta diversity per million T cells fell roughly linearly with age, and a significant reduction was already apparent by age roughly 40. Compared with the aged group, the long-lived group had more naive CD4+ T cells, fewer expanded clones and increased TCR diversity, a pattern suggesting age selection. Bulk unsorted PBMC profiling prevented conclusive comparison of naive and antigen-experienced compartments. Because donor CMV infection status was unknown, age-related changes in expanded clonotypes were potentially confounded.

The receptor was isolated from a human donor in good health. Sequencing was performed on blood.

The nucleotides read TGCAGTGCCCCCCAGACGGGGGGCCGGAATGAGCAGTTCTTC. This gives the protein CSAPQTGGRNEQFF. The rearrangement combines TRBV20-1 with TRBJ2-1; TRBD2 could be the D gene, as 7 bases match. Spanning cysteine to phenylalanine, the CDR3 consists of 14 amino acids. The sequence is cut down to CDR3 DNA, 42 bases in frame from base 1. Between the V and J ends, shortened by 6 bases and 7 bases respectively, the junction contains 19 bases. CDR1 and CDR2 were assigned from the germline V gene (reference sequence) as DFQATT and SNEGSKA.